The source of this T cell receptor (beta chain) is a study of T cell responses to AZD1222 COVID-19 vaccine (dated by TCRdb to the early 2020s). Turning to the overall study: Because spike-specific TCR depth and breadth did not differ between the two schedules, AZD1222 recipients who got a second dose at roughly 4 weeks were pooled with those who got a second dose at roughly 12 weeks. TCR sequencing was performed for about 250 trial participants, of whom around 210 were given two doses of AZD1222 and roughly 25 were given two doses of MenACWY control vaccine. Enrollment into the trials was organized by age into subgroups of 18-55, 56-69 and 70-plus years, and those subgroups contained approximately 150, 30 and 60 TCR-sequenced participants, respectively. Findings and caveats that apply to the study as a whole: Conclusions about previously exposed vaccinees are limited, since just 5 to 7 AZD1222 recipients were seropositive for SARS-CoV-2 at baseline. After two AZD1222 doses, spike-specific TCR breadth and depth were significantly higher than at day 0 and than in MenACWY recipients. CD4 TCRs associated with the vaccine covered the entire spike protein, and the dominant responses were in regions 160-218 and 743-854. Because no day 14 peak-response samples were available, repertoires were characterized only after the peak T cell response. The 56-69-year group was small, and its depth increase did not reach significance, likely because of low power. Participants were mostly white British and included more females than males, and it was suggested by the authors that clonal diversity may have been underestimated. Epitopes outside the regions mutated in the B.1.351 and B.1.1.7 variants were reportedly recognized by nearly half of the unique spike-specific TCRs.

The CDR3 covers 14 residues, taking in both the cysteine and the phenylalanine. Only the CDR3 part of the read is kept: 42 bases, read in frame from the first base. V is clipped by 5 bases and J by 0 bases, and the sequence between their germline boundaries is 10 bases long. CDR1 is given as SGHRS and CDR2 as YFSETQ, both from the germline V gene. The sample's time point, from its label and the paper: baseline before first vaccination. The vaccinee samples were drawn from two UK trials, COV001 and COV002, one of which was a single-blind randomized controlled phase 2/3 trial testing AZD1222 (ChAdOx1 nCoV-19) in healthy adults. Trial participant PBMC samples were collected at day 0 and day 28 after the second dose for TCRbeta chain sequencing. The sample holds one count of this clone. Its binding antigen is unknown. No base quality values were provided; no much bigger clone lies one nucleotide off. The CDR3 regions of human TCRbeta chains were analyzed by immunosequencing. The paper's processing steps were these. Repertoire TCRs were matched against a reference library of SARS-CoV-2-specific TCRs generated with the MIRA antigen-specificity platform. Breadth was defined as the fraction of unique TCRs that were SARS-CoV-2-associated. Depth was defined as the fraction of total T cells that were SARS-CoV-2-associated. Using the MIRA data, each spike-specific TCR was assigned both to the spike region to which the TCR was reactive and to a CD4 or CD8 class. Log10-transformed breadth and depth values were compared by one-way ANOVA with Sidak's multiple comparisons tests. TCRdb retrieved this table from immuneACCESS and kept in-frame rearrangements only. Not all clones are present; in checked studies, unresolved V genes account for under half, and no reason is known for the remainder. That table gives V, J and clone size, and the DNA gave D and trimming. Present in this sample are over 100,000 clones, around nine tenths of which were seen just once. Roughly 2.4% of the sample comes from the top ten.

Sequencing was performed on peripheral blood, taken on day 0 of AZD1222 vaccination. This clonotype was obtained from an adult in good health. The sequence is built from TRBV5-1 and TRBJ2-3, with no confidently assigned D gene. The CDR3 corresponds to CASSPDQSTDTQYF. In nucleotide form, the sequence is TGCGCCAGCAGTCCTGACCAGAGCACAGATACGCAGTATTTT.